The T cell receptor (beta chain) under discussion was sequenced for a study of blood T cell repertoires in COVID-19. Study summary: The study drew acute and convalescent COVID-19 samples from the United States, Italy and Spain. T cells, B-cell-depleted T cells, or PBMCs supplied cDNA or gDNA.

V was pared by 6 bases and J by 0 bases, with 12 bases between. The CDR3 is made up of 14 amino acids. Germline CDR1 reads MNHNY; CDR2 reads SVGAGI (reference sequence). In the original processing: It was from reference gene primer amplification that nucleated cell counts were estimated. Sequenced by immunoSEQ multiplex PCR; TCRdb stores in-frame clones only, minus some. For V, J and clone size, that table is used; D and trimming come from the DNA. The sample carries 70,000 to 95,000 clones, roughly nine tenths recorded once. The specimen was peripheral blood. The chain employs TRBV6-6 and TRBJ2-7, with D unresolved. The clonotype was recovered from a human donor with active COVID-19. The donor label of this sample is uncertain. CDR3 sequence reads: CASRQTGSSYEQYF. The CDR3 DNA follows: TGTGCCAGCAGGCAAACCGGTAGCTCCTACGAGCAGTACTTC.